Presented here are 4 T cell receptor beta chains from one specimen sequenced in a study of stem cell transplantation in POMP-related autoinflammatory disease. Only in-frame clones appear in the TCRdb table, and some are missing; sequencing was by immunoSEQ multiplex PCR. The repertoire holds some 1,000 clones, with less than 75% as singletons. The sample comprised CD8+ T cells from PBMCs. Receptors were obtained from a human donor in good health.

The genes are TRBV7-3 and TRBJ1-5; D is undetermined. V lost 5 bases and J lost 4, with 9 bases in between. Germline loops: CDR1 SGHTA, CDR2 FQGTGA. The CDR3 is made up of 13 amino acids. The CDR3 region is CASSPTGNQPQHF. As DNA, the CDR3 is TGTGCCAGCAGCCCGACGGGGAATCAGCCCCAGCATTTT.

This chain links TRBV27 with TRBJ1-1; 8 bases agree with TRBD1. The CDR3 runs 15 residues. With 1 base clipped from V and 4 bases from J, the junction kept 5 bases outside the gene matches. Germline CDR1 reads MNHEY; CDR2 reads SMNVEV (reference sequence). The CDR3 reads CASSLWTQGGTEAFF. CDR3 coding DNA: TGTGCCAGCAGTTTATGGACACAGGGGGGCACTGAAGCTTTCTTT.

J is TRBJ2-1 and V is TRBV6-6; D perhaps matches TRBD1 (5 bases). This CDR3 comprises 13 residues. V was clipped by 4 bases and J by 3 bases, with 7 bases between them. Germline-derived CDR1 and CDR2 are MNHNY and SVGAGI (reference sequence). The CDR3 sequence: CASSSGHYNEQFF. The CDR3 DNA follows: TGTGCCAGCAGTTCAGGGCACTACAATGAGCAGTTCTTC.

The CDR3 sequence is CASSSLMQAASYEQYF. In DNA, the CDR3 is TGTGCCAGCAGCTCCCTCATGCAGGCAGCCTCCTACGAGCAGTACTTC. The V gene is TRBV5-5, the J gene TRBJ2-5; D gene uncertain. The better agreement between TRBJ2-7 and the DNA end casts doubt on the J call. This CDR3 contains 16 residues. Germline-derived CDR1 and CDR2 are SGHKS and YYEKEE (reference sequence).